This T cell receptor (beta chain) was sequenced during a study of CD8+CD57+ T cells in acquired aplastic anemia (dated by TCRdb to 2017 to 2018). For the wider study: DNA extracted from sorted CD4+ and CD8+ cells had a mean of 3.2 ug, with a range of about 0.2 to 30 ug. For healthy donor samples, the average read count was around 9.8 million for CD4+ cells and around 12 million for CD8+ cells. General findings and caveats noted by the study authors: Patients and healthy controls showed no significant difference in CD8+ Simpson's diversity (P=0.060). Roughly 30 CD8+ CDR3 sequences were shared between patients and controls but appeared highly expressed in patients and within their immunodominant clones.

Many counts were recorded for this clonotype. Its antigen remains unidentified. Base quality data are lacking; no much larger clone is found one base away. The study deep-sequenced TCR repertoires of sorted CD4+ and CD8+ blood T cells from severe aplastic anemia patients and healthy subjects. Ficoll-Paque density gradient centrifugation was used to isolate peripheral blood mononuclear cells. Before DNA extraction, CD4+ and CD8+ T cells were sorted by FACS or by magnetic beads. Trimming removed 4 bases from V and 1 base from J, leaving 13 bases between the germline ends. As encoded in the germline V gene, CDR1 is MDHEN while CDR2 is SYDVKM. The CDR3 starts with the cysteine, ends with the phenylalanine, and has 15 residues. Here the CDR3 DNA is all that survives: 45 bases in frame from base 1. TCR beta VDJ combination and CDR3 sequence profiling used genomic DNA as the template. An Illumina HiSeq 2000 was the platform used for TCR repertoire sequencing. On the authors' methods: TRBV/TRBJ rearrangement plots, CDR3 size and DJ length profiles, and Simpson's diversity index were used to evaluate the repertoires. Whichever DNA sequence was most abundant in the deep sequencing data was defined as the immunodominant clone. CDR3 amino acid sequences were screened for sharing across subjects and were compared with published repertoires and the VDJdb database. TCRdb reprocessing: public reads trimmed at Q25 with fastp, clones called with MiXCR, in-frame beta chains kept. Rows are combined by CDR3 protein, so each entry shows the most common genes and DNA. The V and J calls, along with clone size, are taken from TCRdb and not from the paper's own processing. The sample table records fewer than 200,000 distinct CDR3 sequences; 63% of these occur just once. The ten largest make up about 50% of the sample.

This sequence was found in a human donor in good health. The sequencing input was sorted CD4+, CD8+, or CD8+CD57+ T cells (not recorded which) from PBMCs. Recombination joined TRBV28 with TRBJ1-1; the D gene lacks a confident call. CDR3 protein: CASSYRAYGNTEAFF. The DNA sequence is as follows: TGTGCCAGCAGTTACCGGGCCTACGGGAACACTGAAGCTTTCTTT.